This T cell receptor (beta chain) was captured in a study of blood T cell repertoires in COVID-19. The assay was immunoSEQ multiplex PCR, and TCRdb's table has in-frame clones only and misses some. The repertoire holds some 180,000 clones, with about four fifths as singletons. The CDR3 is 16 amino acids. Germline V lookup: CDR1 LNHNV, CDR2 YYDKDF (reference sequence). V lost 0 bases to trimming and J lost 4 bases; unmatched junction nucleotides: 6. Sequencing was done on a sample of peripheral blood. This chain uses TRBV15 with TRBJ1-5, with 7 bases fitting TRBD1. This TCR derives from an older man with active or convalescent COVID-19. The CDR3 reads CATSRDLDRANQPQHF. The CDR3 bases are TGTGCCACCAGCAGAGATCTCGACAGGGCAAATCAGCCCCAGCATTTT.